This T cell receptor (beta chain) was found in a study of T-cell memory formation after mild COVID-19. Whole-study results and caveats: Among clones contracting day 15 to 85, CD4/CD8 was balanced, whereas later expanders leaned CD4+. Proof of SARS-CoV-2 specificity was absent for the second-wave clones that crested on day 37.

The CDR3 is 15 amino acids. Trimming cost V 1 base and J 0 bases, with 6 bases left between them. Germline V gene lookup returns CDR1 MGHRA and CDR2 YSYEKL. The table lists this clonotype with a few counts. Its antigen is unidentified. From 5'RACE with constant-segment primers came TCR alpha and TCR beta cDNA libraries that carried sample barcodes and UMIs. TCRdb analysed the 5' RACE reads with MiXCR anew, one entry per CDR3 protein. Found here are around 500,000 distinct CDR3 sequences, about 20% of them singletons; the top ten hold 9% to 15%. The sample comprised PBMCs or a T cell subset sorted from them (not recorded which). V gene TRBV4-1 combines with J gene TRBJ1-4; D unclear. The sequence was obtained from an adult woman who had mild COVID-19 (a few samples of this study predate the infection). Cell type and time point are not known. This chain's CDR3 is CASSQVAATNEKLFF. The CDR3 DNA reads TGCGCCAGCAGCCAAGTTGCCGCAACTAATGAAAAACTGTTTTTT.